Listed below are T cell receptor beta chains from one sample, sequenced in a study of radiation and T cells in renal cell carcinoma. Some clones are missing from TCRdb's copy, which holds only in-frame ones; the method was immunoSEQ multiplex PCR. The profile shows some 72,000 clones, 82% of them singletons. The specimen was blood, collected from a patient whose treatment included radiotherapy and nephrectomy. The receptors originated from a man aged 55 to 70 with renal cell carcinoma. Each CDR3 is given without its conserved first and last residue.

v_gene	j_gene	CDR3aa
TRBV29-1	TRBJ1-5	SVGLRGNQPQH
TRBV18	TRBJ2-1	ASSPSSGRVHEQF
TRBV30	TRBJ1-2	AWSVLGEGPYGYT
TRBV18	TRBJ1-1	ASSPQEGYTEAF
TRBV28	TRBJ2-5	ASSILGTGGLQETQY
TRBV5-1	TRBJ2-7	ASSLESNVDGEQY
TRBV28	TRBJ2-6	ASSLPKSGSGANVLT
TRBV6-1	TRBJ1-3	ASSEWGPGNTIY
TRBV6-6	TRBJ1-2	ASSYSMATLYGYT
TRBV6-1	TRBJ1-1	ASTRTVLNTEAF
TRBV4-1	TRBJ1-5	ASSLRDRGYGNQPQH
TRBV7-2	TRBJ2-1	ASIPKAGPNSYNEQF
TRBV4-1	TRBJ2-1	ASSRGTGRPNEQF
TRBV15	TRBJ2-5	ATSRDRQLWETQY
TRBV18	TRBJ1-1	ASSRSSSRGGAEAF
TRBV29-1	TRBJ2-1	SVEASGRDEQF
TRBV5-1	TRBJ2-3	ASSTPLSGREEDTQY